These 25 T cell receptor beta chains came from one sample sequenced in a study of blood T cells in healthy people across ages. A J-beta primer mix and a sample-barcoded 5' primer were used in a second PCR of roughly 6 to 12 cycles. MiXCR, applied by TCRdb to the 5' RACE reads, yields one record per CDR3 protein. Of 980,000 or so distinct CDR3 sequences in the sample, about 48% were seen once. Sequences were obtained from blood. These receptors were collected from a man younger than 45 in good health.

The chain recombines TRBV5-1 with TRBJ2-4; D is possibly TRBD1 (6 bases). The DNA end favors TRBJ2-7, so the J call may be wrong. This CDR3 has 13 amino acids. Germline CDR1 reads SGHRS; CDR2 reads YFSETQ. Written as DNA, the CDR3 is TGCGCCAGTCAGGGGCTGCTTGTCGACGAGCAGTACTTC. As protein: CASQGLLVDEQYF.

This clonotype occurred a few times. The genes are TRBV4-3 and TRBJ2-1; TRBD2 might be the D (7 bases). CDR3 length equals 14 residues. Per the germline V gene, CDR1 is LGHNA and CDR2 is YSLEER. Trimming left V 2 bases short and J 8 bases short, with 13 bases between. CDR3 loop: CASSQRGGWDEQFF. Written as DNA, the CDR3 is TGCGCCAGCAGCCAAAGGGGGGGATGGGATGAGCAGTTCTTC.

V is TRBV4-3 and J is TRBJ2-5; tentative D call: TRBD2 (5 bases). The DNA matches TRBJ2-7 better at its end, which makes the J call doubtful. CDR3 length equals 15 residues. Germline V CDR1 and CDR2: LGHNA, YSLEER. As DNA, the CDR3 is TGCGCCAGCAGCCAAAATCCCGGGGTACATGGCGAGCAGTACTTC. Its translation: CASSQNPGVHGEQYF.

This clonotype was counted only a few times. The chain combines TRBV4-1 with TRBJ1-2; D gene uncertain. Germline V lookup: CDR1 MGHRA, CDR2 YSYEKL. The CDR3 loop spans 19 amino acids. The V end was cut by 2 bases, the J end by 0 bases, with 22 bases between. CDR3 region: CASSQRTRITWTSNYGYTF. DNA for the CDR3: TGCGCCAGCAGCCAAAGAACCAGGATTACATGGACCTCTAACTATGGCTACACCTTC.

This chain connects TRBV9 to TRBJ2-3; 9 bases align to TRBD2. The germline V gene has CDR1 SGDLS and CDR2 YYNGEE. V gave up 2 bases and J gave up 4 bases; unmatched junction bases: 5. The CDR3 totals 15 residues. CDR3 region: CASSVRGGAADTQYF. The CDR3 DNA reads TGTGCCAGCAGCGTGCGCGGGGGGGCCGCAGATACGCAGTATTTT.

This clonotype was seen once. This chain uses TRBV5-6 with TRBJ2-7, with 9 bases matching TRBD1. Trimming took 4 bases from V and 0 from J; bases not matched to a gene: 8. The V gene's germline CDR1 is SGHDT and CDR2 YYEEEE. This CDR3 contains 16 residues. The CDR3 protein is CASSQPGTGISYEQYF. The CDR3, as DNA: TGTGCCAGCAGCCAGCCGGGGACAGGGATCTCCTACGAGCAGTACTTC.

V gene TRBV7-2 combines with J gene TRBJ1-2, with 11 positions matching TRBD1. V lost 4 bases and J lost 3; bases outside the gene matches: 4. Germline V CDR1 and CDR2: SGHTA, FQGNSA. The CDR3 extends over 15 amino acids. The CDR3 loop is CASSYGQGADYGYTF. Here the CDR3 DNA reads TGTGCCAGCAGCTACGGACAGGGGGCGGACTATGGCTACACCTTC.

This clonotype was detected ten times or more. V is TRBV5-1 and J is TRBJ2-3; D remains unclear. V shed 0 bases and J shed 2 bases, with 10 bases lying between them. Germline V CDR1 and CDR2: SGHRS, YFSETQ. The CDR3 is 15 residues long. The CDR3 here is CASSLGNGPTDTQYF. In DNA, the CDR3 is TGCGCCAGCAGCTTGGGGAACGGACCCACAGATACGCAGTATTTT.

The CDR3 DNA reads TGCAGTGCTAGGGACGGCACCTCGACCTATGGCTACACCTTC. Protein sequence: CSARDGTSTYGYTF. This chain links TRBV20-1 with TRBJ1-2; D ambiguous. Trimming removed 3 bases at V and 4 bases at J, with 15 bases between. This CDR3 spans 14 amino acids. The germline CDR1 and CDR2 sequences are DFQATT and SNEGSKA (reference sequence).

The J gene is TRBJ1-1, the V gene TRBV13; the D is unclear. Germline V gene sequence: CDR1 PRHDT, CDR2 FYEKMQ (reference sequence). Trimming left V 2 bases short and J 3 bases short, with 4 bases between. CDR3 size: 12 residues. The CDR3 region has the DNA TGTGCCAGCAGCTTACCCGACACTGAAGCTTTCTTT. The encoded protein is CASSLPDTEAFF.

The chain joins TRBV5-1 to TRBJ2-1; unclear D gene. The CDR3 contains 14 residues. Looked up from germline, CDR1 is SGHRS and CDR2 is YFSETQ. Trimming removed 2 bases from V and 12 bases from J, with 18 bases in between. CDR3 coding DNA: TGCGCCAGCAGCTTCGGCAGTCCCGTAGATGCGCAGTTCTTC. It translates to CASSFGSPVDAQFF.

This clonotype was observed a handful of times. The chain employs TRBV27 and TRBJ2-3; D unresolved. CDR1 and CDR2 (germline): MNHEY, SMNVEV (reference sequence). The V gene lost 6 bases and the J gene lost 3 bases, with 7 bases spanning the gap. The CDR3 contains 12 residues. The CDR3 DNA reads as TGTGCCAGCAGCCGTGTTACAGATACGCAGTATTTT. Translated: CASSRVTDTQYF.

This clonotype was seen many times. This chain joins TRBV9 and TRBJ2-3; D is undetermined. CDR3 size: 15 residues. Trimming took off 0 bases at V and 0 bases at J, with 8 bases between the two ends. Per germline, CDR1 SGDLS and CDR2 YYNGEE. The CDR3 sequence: CASSVVTGSTDTQYF. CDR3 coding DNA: TGTGCCAGCAGCGTAGTGACGGGTAGCACAGATACGCAGTATTTT.

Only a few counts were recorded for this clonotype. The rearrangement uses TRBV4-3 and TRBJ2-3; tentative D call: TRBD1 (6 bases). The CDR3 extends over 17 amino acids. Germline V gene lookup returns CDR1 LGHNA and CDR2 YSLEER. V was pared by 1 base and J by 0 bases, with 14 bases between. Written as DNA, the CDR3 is TGCGCCAGCAGCCAAGCCCCTACAGGGTTTAGCACAGATACGCAGTATTTT. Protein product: CASSQAPTGFSTDTQYF.

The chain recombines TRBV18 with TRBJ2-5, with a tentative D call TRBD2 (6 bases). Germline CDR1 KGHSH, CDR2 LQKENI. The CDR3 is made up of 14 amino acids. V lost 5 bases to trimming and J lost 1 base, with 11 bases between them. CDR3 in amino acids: CASSDLGGQETQYF. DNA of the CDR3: TGTGCCAGCTCAGACTTGGGGGGCCAAGAGACCCAGTACTTC.

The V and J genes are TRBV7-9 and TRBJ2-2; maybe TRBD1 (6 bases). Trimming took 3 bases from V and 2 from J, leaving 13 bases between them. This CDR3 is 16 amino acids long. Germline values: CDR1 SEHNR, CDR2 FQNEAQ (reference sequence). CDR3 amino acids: CASSLLAGVNTGELFF. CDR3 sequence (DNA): TGTGCCAGCAGCTTGCTGGCAGGGGTCAACACCGGGGAGCTGTTTTTT.

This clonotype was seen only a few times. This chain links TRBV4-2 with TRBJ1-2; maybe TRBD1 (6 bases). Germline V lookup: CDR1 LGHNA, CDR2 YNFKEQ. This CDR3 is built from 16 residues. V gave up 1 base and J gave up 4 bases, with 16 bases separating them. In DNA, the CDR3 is TGTGCCAGCAGCCAAGGTGGGGGCTTTTTTGGCTATGGCTACACCTTC. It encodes CASSQGGGFFGYGYTF.

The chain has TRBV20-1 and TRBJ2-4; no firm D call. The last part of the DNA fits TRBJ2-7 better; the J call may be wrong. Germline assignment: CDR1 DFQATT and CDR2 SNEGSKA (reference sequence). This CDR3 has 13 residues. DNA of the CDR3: TGCAGTGCTAGAGGACGGAACCCCTACGAGCAGTACTTC. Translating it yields CSARGRNPYEQYF.

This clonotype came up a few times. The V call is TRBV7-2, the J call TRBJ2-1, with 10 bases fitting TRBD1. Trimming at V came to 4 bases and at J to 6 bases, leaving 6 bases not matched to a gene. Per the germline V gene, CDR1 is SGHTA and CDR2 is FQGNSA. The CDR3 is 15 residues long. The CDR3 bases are TGTGCCAGCAGCTCAGACAGGGGGCAGTTCAATGAGCAGTTCTTC. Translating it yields CASSSDRGQFNEQFF.

CDR3 bases: TGTGCCAGTAGTATACCAACAGGGTCAGATACGCAGTATTTT. This translates into CASSIPTGSDTQYF. V and J are TRBV19 and TRBJ2-3; D may be TRBD1 (6 bases). The germline V and J ends were trimmed by 2 bases and 4 bases, with 10 bases remaining between them. The CDR3 spans 14 residues. Germline values: CDR1 LNHDA, CDR2 SQIVND (reference sequence). Together with reference TRBV19 and TRBJ2-3, the CDR3 gives the full variable domain: DGGITQSPKYLFRKEGQNVTLSCEQNLNHDAMYWYRQDPGQGLRLIYYSQIVNDFQKGDIAEGYSVSREKKESFPLTVTSAQKNPTAFYLCASSIPTGSDTQYFGPGTRLTVL.

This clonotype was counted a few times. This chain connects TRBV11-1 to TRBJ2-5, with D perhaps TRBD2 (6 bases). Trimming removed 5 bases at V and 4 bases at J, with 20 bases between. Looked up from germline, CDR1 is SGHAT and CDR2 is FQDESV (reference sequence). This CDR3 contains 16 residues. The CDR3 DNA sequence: TGTGCCAGCAGCCTAGACGTGGGACTGGACTCAGAGACCCAGTACTTC. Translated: CASSLDVGLDSETQYF.

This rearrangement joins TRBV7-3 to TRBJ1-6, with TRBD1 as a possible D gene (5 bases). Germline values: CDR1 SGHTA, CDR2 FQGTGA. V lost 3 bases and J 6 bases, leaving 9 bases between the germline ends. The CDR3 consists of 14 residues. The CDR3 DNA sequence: TGTGCCAGCAGCTTGGGGGTTACTAATTCACCCCTCCACTTT. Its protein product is CASSLGVTNSPLHF.

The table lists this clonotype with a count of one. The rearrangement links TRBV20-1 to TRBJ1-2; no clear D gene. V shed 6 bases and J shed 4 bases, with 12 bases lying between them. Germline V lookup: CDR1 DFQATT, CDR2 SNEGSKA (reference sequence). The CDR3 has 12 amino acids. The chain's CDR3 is CSAPDEGYGYTF. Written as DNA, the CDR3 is TGCAGTGCGCCAGACGAGGGCTATGGCTACACCTTC.

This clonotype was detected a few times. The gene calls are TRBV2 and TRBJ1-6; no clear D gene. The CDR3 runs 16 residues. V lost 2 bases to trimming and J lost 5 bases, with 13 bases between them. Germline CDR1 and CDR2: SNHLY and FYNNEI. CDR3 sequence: CASSENLFEDNSPLHF. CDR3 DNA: TGTGCCAGCAGTGAAAACCTCTTTGAAGATAATTCACCCCTCCACTTT. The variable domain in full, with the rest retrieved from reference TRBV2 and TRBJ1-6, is EPEVTQTPSHQVTQMGQEVILRCVPISNHLYFYWYRQILGQKVEFLVSFYNNEISEKSEIFDDQFSVERPDGSNFTLKIRSTKLEDSAMYFCASSENLFEDNSPLHFGNGTRLTVT.

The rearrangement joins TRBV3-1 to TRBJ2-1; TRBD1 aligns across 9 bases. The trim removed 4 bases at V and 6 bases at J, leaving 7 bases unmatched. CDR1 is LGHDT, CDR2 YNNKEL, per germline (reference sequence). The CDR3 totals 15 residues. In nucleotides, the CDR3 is TGTGCCAGCAGCCGGACCGGGACAGGGATCAATGAGCAGTTCTTC. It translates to CASSRTGTGINEQFF.